A selection of T cell receptor beta chains follows, all from one sample in a study of OX40 agonist ivuxolimab in advanced cancers. The method was immunoSEQ multiplex PCR; TCRdb's version includes in-frame clones alone and lacks a portion of them. The sample has tens of thousands of clones; approximately 91% are singletons. The sample here was CD4+ or CD8+ T cells sorted from blood, taken in a trial of the OX40 agonist ivuxolimab. All receptors come from an adult with an advanced solid tumor such as melanoma, head and neck, liver or kidney cancer. The CDR3 runs from the conserved cysteine through the conserved F or W. Fields, in order: clone size, D gene, J gene, V gene, CDR3 DNA, CDR3 protein. D genes are given only for firm matches. Clone size is not always given. Where it is, it says once, few, many or a class for expanded clones.

abundance: -
d_gene: -
j_gene: TRBJ2-3
v_gene: TRBV6-4
CDR3nt: TGTGCCAGGACCCTCACAGATACGCAGTATTTT
CDR3aa: CARTLTDTQYF

abundance: -
d_gene: TRBD1
j_gene: TRBJ2-1
v_gene: TRBV6-5
CDR3nt: TGTGCCAGTAACCGGGACAGGGGTCTCCATGAGCAGTTCTTC
CDR3aa: CASNRDRGLHEQFF

abundance: -
d_gene: -
j_gene: TRBJ2-1
v_gene: TRBV9
CDR3nt: TGTGCCAGCAGCGCTGGGACCAGACTTGAGCAGTTCTTC
CDR3aa: CASSAGTRLEQFF

abundance: -
d_gene: -
j_gene: TRBJ1-1
v_gene: TRBV6-5
CDR3nt: TGTGCCAGCAGTTCCTCGGACGGGAACACTGAAGCTTTCTTT
CDR3aa: CASSSSDGNTEAFF

abundance: -
d_gene: TRBD1
j_gene: TRBJ2-3
v_gene: TRBV27
CDR3nt: TGTGCCAGCAGTCACGGGACAGCTAGCACAGATACGCAGTATTTT
CDR3aa: CASSHGTASTDTQYF

abundance: -
d_gene: -
j_gene: TRBJ1-4
v_gene: TRBV7-9
CDR3nt: TGTGCCAGCAGCTTATTGGGCAGCTTGGTGGCTAATGAAAAACTGTTTTTT
CDR3aa: CASSLLGSLVANEKLFF

abundance: few
d_gene: -
j_gene: TRBJ2-6
v_gene: TRBV27
CDR3nt: TGTGCCAGCAGAATAGTGGGTTCCGGGGCCAACGTCCTGACTTTC
CDR3aa: CASRIVGSGANVLTF

abundance: -
d_gene: TRBD1
j_gene: TRBJ1-2
v_gene: TRBV11-2
CDR3nt: TGTGCCAGCAGCTTAGGTGTGGAGGAGGGGGCCTTGTATGGCTACACCTTC
CDR3aa: CASSLGVEEGALYGYTF

abundance: -
d_gene: -
j_gene: TRBJ2-7
v_gene: TRBV6-1
CDR3nt: TGTGCCAGCTTTGGGCAGGGGAGATACGAGCAGTACTTC
CDR3aa: CASFGQGRYEQYF

abundance: -
d_gene: -
j_gene: TRBJ2-1
v_gene: TRBV27
CDR3nt: TGTGCCAGCAGTCTCGCCGGGCAACTCTACAATGAGCAGTTCTTC
CDR3aa: CASSLAGQLYNEQFF

abundance: -
d_gene: -
j_gene: TRBJ2-3
v_gene: TRBV13
CDR3nt: TGTGCCAGCAGCCTTCGGGACCTCGGGACCACAGATACGCAGTATTTT
CDR3aa: CASSLRDLGTTDTQYF

abundance: -
d_gene: -
j_gene: TRBJ1-2
v_gene: TRBV2
CDR3nt: TGTGCCAGCTTTTATGGAGGGAATGGCTACACCTTC
CDR3aa: CASFYGGNGYTF

abundance: -
d_gene: -
j_gene: TRBJ1-6
v_gene: TRBV4-1
CDR3nt: TGCGCCAGCAGCCAAGAGCAGGGTGGCTCCTATAATTCACCCCTCCACTTT
CDR3aa: CASSQEQGGSYNSPLHF

abundance: medium-sized
d_gene: -
j_gene: TRBJ2-7
v_gene: TRBV18
CDR3nt: TGTGCCAGCTCACCAAACGGAGCAGGGGTGGTCGGGACTTCCTACGAGCAGTACTTC
CDR3aa: CASSPNGAGVVGTSYEQYF

abundance: -
d_gene: -
j_gene: TRBJ1-2
v_gene: TRBV18
CDR3nt: TGTGCCAGCTCACTTTCCGGGGAGTATGGCTACACCTTC
CDR3aa: CASSLSGEYGYTF

abundance: -
d_gene: TRBD2
j_gene: TRBJ2-1
v_gene: TRBV19
CDR3nt: TGTGCCAGTAGTCGGACTAGCGGGGGATACAATGAGCAGTTCTTC
CDR3aa: CASSRTSGGYNEQFF

abundance: -
d_gene: -
j_gene: TRBJ2-2
v_gene: TRBV11-2
CDR3nt: TGTGCCAGCAGCTTAGACAGGACAGTCGCGAACACCGGGGAGCTGTTTTTT
CDR3aa: CASSLDRTVANTGELFF

abundance: once
d_gene: TRBD1
j_gene: TRBJ1-1
v_gene: TRBV7-9
CDR3nt: TGTGCCAGCAGGCGACAGGGGAACACTGAAGCTTTCTTT
CDR3aa: CASRRQGNTEAFF

abundance: once
d_gene: TRBD2
j_gene: TRBJ2-3
v_gene: TRBV7-2
CDR3nt: TGTGCCAGCAGCTTAGCGCGACCACTAGCGGGCGCAGATACGCAGTATTTT
CDR3aa: CASSLARPLAGADTQYF

abundance: once
d_gene: TRBD1
j_gene: TRBJ1-1
v_gene: TRBV5-1
CDR3nt: TGCGCCAGCAGCTGGGTGGGGAGACAGGGACCTGAAGCTTTCTTT
CDR3aa: CASSWVGRQGPEAFF

abundance: -
d_gene: -
j_gene: TRBJ2-3
v_gene: TRBV7-2
CDR3nt: TGTGCCAGCAGCTTAGAGGTGGGGGGTGGCACAGATACGCAGTATTTT
CDR3aa: CASSLEVGGGTDTQYF

abundance: -
d_gene: TRBD1
j_gene: TRBJ2-7
v_gene: TRBV6-5
CDR3nt: TGTGCCAGCAGTTTCCTGACAGGGTCCCCCCACGAGCAGTACTTC
CDR3aa: CASSFLTGSPHEQYF

abundance: -
d_gene: TRBD2
j_gene: TRBJ2-3
v_gene: TRBV4-1
CDR3nt: TGCGCCAGCAGCCAAGCCCTTAGCGGGAGCACAGATACGCAGTATTTT
CDR3aa: CASSQALSGSTDTQYF